This T cell receptor (beta chain) originates from a study of T cells after yellow fever vaccination. Study-wide background: Fractions of limited cellularity were prepared by means of SMART-Seq v4 Ultra Low Input.

This clonotype was seen only a few times. No antigen is known for it. TCRdb processed the 5' RACE reads anew with MiXCR; each CDR3 protein has one entry. This sample yields roughly 500,000 distinct CDR3 sequences, of which over 15% are seen a single time; about 13% belongs to the top ten. Study outcomes and limitations: The study noted that FACS-sorted repertoires could contain abundant clonotypes contaminating from the bulk population. Most primary-vaccination clones recurred post-booster (about 96% CD4, roughly 87% CD8).

The CDR3 runs 16 residues. The source was PBMCs, collected 15 days after the yellow fever booster vaccination. The source of this sequence is a man aged 25 to 40 who received the YFV17D yellow fever vaccine. The chain carries TRBV21-1 and TRBJ2-5; TRBD1, the table's D call, was not compared with the DNA. TRBV21-1 has pseudogene status. CDR3 in DNA: TGTGCCAGCAGCAAAGTGGACCGGGGCGGTCAAGAGACCCAGTACTTC. Protein sequence: CASSKVDRGGQETQYF.